These T cell receptor beta chains were read from a single sample in a study of regulatory T cells in long-lasting Graves disease. TCRdb reprocessed the multiplex PCR reads via MiXCR and lists one record per CDR3 protein. The table shows hundreds of thousands of distinct CDR3 sequences, with roughly 13% occurring only once. The sample was also linked to a second study, of T cells in Graves' hyperthyroidism and ophthalmopathy.

The sample consisted of peripheral blood mononuclear cells (PBMCs), taken at new diagnosis, from a patient treated with antithyroid drugs. The receptors originated from a man aged 30-40 years with Graves disease. CDR3s include the opening cysteine and the closing phenylalanine or tryptophan. D genes are given only for firm matches. Only part of the rows carry a size: once, few, many, or a class if the clone is expanded.

clone size	V gene	J gene	D gene	CDR3 protein	CDR3 DNA
many	TRBV7-2	TRBJ1-2	.	CASSQQIRGIDGYTF	TGTGCCAGCAGCCAACAGATTAGGGGGATAGATGGCTACACCTTC
many	TRBV12-3/TRBV12-4	TRBJ2-5	.	CASSAWAAYQETQYF	TGTGCCAGCAGCGCCTGGGCAGCATACCAAGAGACCCAGTACTTC
.	TRBV5-1	TRBJ2-1	.	CASSFNRAASSYNEQFF	TGCGCCAGCAGCTTCAACAGGGCTGCGAGCTCCTACAATGAGCAGTTCTTC
.	TRBV11-2	TRBJ2-1	.	CASSLTLAGISYNEQFF	TGTGCCAGCAGCTTGACCTTGGCGGGGATCTCCTACAATGAGCAGTTCTTC
few	TRBV5-1	TRBJ2-2	TRBD2	CASMTSGRGRTGELFF	TGCGCCAGCATGACTAGCGGGAGAGGAAGAACCGGGGAGCTGTTTTTT
few	TRBV13	TRBJ1-1	.	CASSRKLDTEAFF	TGTGCCAGCAGTCGGAAGTTGGACACTGAAGCTTTCTTT
many	TRBV10-2	TRBJ2-1	.	CASTGAYNEQFF	TGCGCCAGCACCGGGGCCTACAATGAGCAGTTCTTC
many	TRBV30	TRBJ2-1	TRBD2	CAWGTSVEQFF	TGTGCCTGGGGGACTAGCGTTGAGCAGTTCTTC
.	TRBV7-3	TRBJ2-2	TRBD2	CASSFLGGTTGPTGELFF	TGTGCCAGCAGCTTTCTGGGTGGGACTACGGGTCCCACCGGGGAGCTGTTTTTT
many	TRBV27	TRBJ2-3	.	CASSFGDSRSTDTQYF	TGTGCCAGCAGTTTCGGAGACAGCCGCAGCACAGATACGCAGTATTTT
few	TRBV12-3/TRBV12-4	TRBJ2-3	.	CASSLVGQEGTDTQYF	TGTGCCAGCAGTTTGGTAGGCCAGGAGGGCACAGATACGCAGTATTTT
.	TRBV3-1	TRBJ2-1	TRBD2	CASSGLAEADEQFF	TGTGCCAGTTCGGGACTAGCGGAGGCAGATGAGCAGTTCTTC
many	TRBV20-1	TRBJ1-2	.	CSARDGDRGLDGYTF	TGCAGTGCTAGAGATGGGGACCGGGGGTTGGATGGCTACACCTTC
many	TRBV2	TRBJ1-2	TRBD1	CASSGTGEGLVGYTF	TGTGCCAGCAGTGGAACAGGGGAAGGGCTTGTCGGCTACACCTTC
many	TRBV29-1	TRBJ2-7	.	CSVVRGSYEQYF	TGCAGCGTTGTGAGAGGCTCCTACGAGCAGTACTTC
many	TRBV24-1	TRBJ2-1	.	CATSDSTRGEQFF	TGTGCCACCAGTGATTCTACCAGGGGTGAGCAGTTCTTC
.	TRBV4-1	TRBJ2-7	.	CASSQEYVSSYEQYF	TGCGCCAGCAGCCAAGAATACGTCAGCTCCTACGAGCAGTACTTC
many	TRBV6-5	TRBJ2-3	TRBD2	CASSSSRLAGTDTQYF	TGTGCCAGCAGTTCCTCCAGACTAGCGGGTACAGATACGCAGTATTTT
many	TRBV12-3/TRBV12-4	TRBJ2-5	.	CASRGDNQETQYF	TGTGCCAGCAGGGGGGACAACCAAGAGACCCAGTACTTC
many	TRBV27	TRBJ2-7	TRBD1	CASGRQGYEQYF	TGTGCCAGCGGAAGACAGGGATACGAGCAGTACTTC
many	TRBV3-1	TRBJ1-1	.	CASSHPPPGEAFF	TGTGCCAGCAGCCACCCGCCTCCAGGGGAAGCTTTCTTT
many	TRBV5-1	TRBJ2-5	TRBD1	CASSEGAQETQYF	TGCGCCAGCAGCGAGGGGGCGCAGGAGACCCAGTACTTC
many	TRBV28	TRBJ1-2	.	CASSLGSSVYGYTF	TGTGCCAGCAGTTTAGGATCGTCGGTCTATGGCTACACCTTC
many	TRBV6-2/TRBV6-3	TRBJ2-5	.	CASRLTGPGETQYF	TGTGCCAGCAGGCTGACAGGCCCGGGGGAGACCCAGTACTTC
many	TRBV15	TRBJ2-4	.	CATSRDRGGWNIQYF	TGTGCCACCAGCAGAGATCGAGGGGGGTGGAACATTCAGTACTTC
many	TRBV6-1	TRBJ2-7	TRBD2	CASRRDQRGSYEQYF	TGTGCCAGCAGACGGGACCAGCGGGGCTCCTACGAGCAGTACTTC
many	TRBV12-3/TRBV12-4	TRBJ1-6	.	CASSLLDLSPLHF	TGTGCCAGCAGTTTATTGGACCTCTCACCCCTCCACTTT
many	TRBV18	TRBJ1-5	.	CASSPARPGQYSNQPQHF	TGTGCCAGCTCACCTGCAAGACCGGGACAATATAGCAATCAGCCCCAGCATTTT
few	TRBV6-5	TRBJ2-2	TRBD2	CASSYTPPGLAGDTGELFF	TGTGCCAGCAGTTACACTCCCCCTGGACTAGCGGGTGACACCGGGGAGCTGTTTTTT
many	TRBV5-8	TRBJ2-7	.	CASSFGEGDEQYF	TGTGCCAGCAGCTTCGGCGAGGGTGACGAGCAGTACTTC
.	TRBV5-1	TRBJ2-7	.	CASSPTNYEQYF	TGCGCCAGCAGCCCCACGAACTACGAGCAGTACTTC
many	TRBV7-9	TRBJ1-1	.	CASSSTGHTEAFF	TGTGCCAGCAGCTCTACAGGGCACACTGAAGCTTTCTTT
.	TRBV12-3/TRBV12-4	TRBJ2-2	.	CASSPTARELFF	TGTGCCAGCAGCCCCACTGCAAGGGAGCTGTTTTTT
.	TRBV7-3	TRBJ2-6	.	CASSLSRAGANVLTF	TGTGCCAGCAGCTTAAGCCGGGCGGGGGCCAACGTCCTGACTTTC
many	TRBV12-3/TRBV12-4	TRBJ2-2	TRBD1	CASTLTGGAGTGELFF	TGTGCCAGCACATTGACAGGGGGCGCTGGGACCGGGGAGCTGTTTTTT
few	TRBV19	TRBJ2-7	.	CASSLDITYEQYF	TGTGCCAGTAGTCTCGACATTACCTACGAGCAGTACTTC
many	TRBV11-2	TRBJ2-3	TRBD1	CASSTPDRAIRTDTQYF	TGTGCCAGCAGCACACCTGACAGGGCAATTCGCACAGATACGCAGTATTTT
few	TRBV29-1	TRBJ2-1	TRBD2	CSIRRGGYNEQFF	TGCAGCATCCGGCGGGGGGGGTACAATGAGCAGTTCTTC
.	TRBV30	TRBJ1-1	.	CAWSVPREAFF	TGTGCCTGGAGTGTCCCCAGGGAAGCTTTCTTT
many	TRBV12-3/TRBV12-4	TRBJ2-4	.	CASSLGGVKNIQYF	TGTGCCAGCAGTTTGGGTGGTGTCAAAAACATTCAGTACTTC
many	TRBV11-2	TRBJ2-7	.	CASSFYGTTTYEQYF	TGTGCCAGCAGCTTTTACGGGACAACAACCTACGAGCAGTACTTC
many	TRBV11-2	TRBJ2-1	TRBD2	CASSRGGTSSSYNEQFF	TGTGCCAGCAGCCGTGGCGGGACTAGCAGCTCCTACAATGAGCAGTTCTTC
many	TRBV28	TRBJ1-3	TRBD1	CASMTGAGNTIYF	TGTGCCAGCATGACAGGGGCGGGAAACACCATATATTTT
.	TRBV9	TRBJ2-1	TRBD2	CASSVLPGGYNEQFF	TGTGCCAGCAGCGTTCTACCCGGGGGGTACAATGAGCAGTTCTTC
many	TRBV5-1	TRBJ1-2	.	CASSLDQGGYTF	TGCGCCAGCAGCTTGGATCAGGGTGGCTACACCTTC
many	TRBV5-6	TRBJ1-6	.	CASSLLGRPNSPLHF	TGTGCCAGCAGCTTGCTGGGCCGCCCCAATTCACCCCTCCACTTT
few	TRBV5-1	TRBJ2-1	TRBD1	CASSQYRGQNNEQFF	TGCGCCAGCAGCCAATACAGGGGACAAAACAATGAGCAGTTCTTC
few	TRBV6-1	TRBJ1-3	.	CASNGARGNTIYF	TGTGCCAGCAATGGGGCGCGGGGAAACACCATATATTTT
many	TRBV28	TRBJ2-5	TRBD1	CASSLNPGGETQYF	TGTGCCAGCAGTTTAAATCCAGGGGGAGAGACCCAGTACTTC
many	TRBV27	TRBJ2-1	.	CASSYLVNNEQFF	TGTGCCAGCAGTTACCTAGTTAACAATGAGCAGTTCTTC
many	TRBV11-2	TRBJ2-3	TRBD2	CASSPGLAGAHATQYF	TGTGCCAGCAGCCCGGGACTAGCGGGAGCCCACGCTACGCAGTATTTT
.	TRBV6-1	TRBJ2-7	.	CASTLSGTEREQYF	TGTGCCAGCACCCTCTCGGGGACTGAACGCGAGCAGTACTTC
many	TRBV20-1	TRBJ1-4	.	CSARAFQGRDEKLFF	TGCAGTGCTAGAGCCTTTCAGGGCCGGGATGAAAAACTGTTTTTT
few	TRBV19	TRBJ2-3	.	CASTLLDPVDTQYF	TGTGCCAGTACCTTACTAGATCCGGTAGATACGCAGTATTTT